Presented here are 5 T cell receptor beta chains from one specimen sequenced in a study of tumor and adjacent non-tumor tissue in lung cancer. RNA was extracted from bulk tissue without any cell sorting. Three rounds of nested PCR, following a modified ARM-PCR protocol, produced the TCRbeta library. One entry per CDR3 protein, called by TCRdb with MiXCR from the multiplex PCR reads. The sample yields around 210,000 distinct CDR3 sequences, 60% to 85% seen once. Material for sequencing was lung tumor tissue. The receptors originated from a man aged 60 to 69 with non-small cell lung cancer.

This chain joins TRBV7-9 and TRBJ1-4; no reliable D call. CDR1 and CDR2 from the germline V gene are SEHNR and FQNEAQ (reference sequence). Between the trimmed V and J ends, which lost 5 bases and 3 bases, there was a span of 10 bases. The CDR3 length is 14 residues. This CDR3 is CASSLRAANEKLFF. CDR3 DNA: TGTGCCAGCAGCCTGCGGGCAGCTAATGAAAAACTGTTTTTT.

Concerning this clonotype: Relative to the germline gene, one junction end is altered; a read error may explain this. The CDR3 loop reads CGATGTFLYEQYF. In DNA form, the CDR3 reads TGCGGTGCTACCGGGACATTCCTATACGAGCAGTACTTC. This rearrangement joins TRBV20-1 to TRBJ2-7; maybe TRBD1 (6 bases). Germline CDR1 DFQATT, CDR2 SNEGSKA (reference sequence). The CDR3 has 13 amino acids.

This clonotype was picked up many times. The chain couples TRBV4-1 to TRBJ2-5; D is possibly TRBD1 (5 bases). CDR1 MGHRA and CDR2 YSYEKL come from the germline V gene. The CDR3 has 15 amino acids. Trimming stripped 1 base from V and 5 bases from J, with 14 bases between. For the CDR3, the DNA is TGCGCCAGCAGCCAAGGTCCAGGGTTGGATGAGACCCAGTACTTC. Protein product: CASSQGPGLDETQYF.

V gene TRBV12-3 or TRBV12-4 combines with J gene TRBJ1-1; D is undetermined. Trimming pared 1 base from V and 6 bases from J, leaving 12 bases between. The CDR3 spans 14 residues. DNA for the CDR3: TGTGCCAGCAGTTTAGAGTGGAATAACGCTGAAGCTTTCTTT. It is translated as CASSLEWNNAEAFF.

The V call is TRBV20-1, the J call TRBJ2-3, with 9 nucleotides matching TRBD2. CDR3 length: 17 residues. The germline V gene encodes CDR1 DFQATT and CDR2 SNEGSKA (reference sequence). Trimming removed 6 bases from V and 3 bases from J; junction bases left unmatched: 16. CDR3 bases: TGCAGTGCCCCCGATGCCCTAGGGCTAGCGGGGACAGATACGCAGTATTTT. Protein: CSAPDALGLAGTDTQYF.